This T cell receptor beta chain stems from a study of blood T cell repertoires in COVID-19. This clone has a single count. One end of the junction fails to match germline, which may point to a read error. Produced via immunoSEQ multiplex PCR; TCRdb's table is partial and in-frame only. The sample contains a few hundred thousand clones, about 88% of which appear only once. What was sequenced was peripheral blood. This receptor was identified in a woman aged 40-49 years who had recovered from COVID-19.

For the CDR3, the DNA is TGTGCCAGCACCTTACCGGGACTAGGGCGGAACACCGGGGAGCTGTTTTTT. This sequence encodes CASTLPGLGRNTGELFF. This chain connects TRBV7-6 to TRBJ2-2; 8 nucleotides match TRBD2. Germline V CDR1 and CDR2: SGHVS, FNYEAQ. CDR3 length: 17 residues. The full variable domain, with the rest looked up from reference TRBV7-6 and TRBJ2-2, is GAGVSQSPRYKVTKRGQDVALRCDPISGHVSLYWYRQALGQGPEFLTYFNYEAQQDKSGLPNDRFSAERPEGSISTLTIQRTEQRDSAMYRCASTLPGLGRNTGELFFGEGSRLTVL.